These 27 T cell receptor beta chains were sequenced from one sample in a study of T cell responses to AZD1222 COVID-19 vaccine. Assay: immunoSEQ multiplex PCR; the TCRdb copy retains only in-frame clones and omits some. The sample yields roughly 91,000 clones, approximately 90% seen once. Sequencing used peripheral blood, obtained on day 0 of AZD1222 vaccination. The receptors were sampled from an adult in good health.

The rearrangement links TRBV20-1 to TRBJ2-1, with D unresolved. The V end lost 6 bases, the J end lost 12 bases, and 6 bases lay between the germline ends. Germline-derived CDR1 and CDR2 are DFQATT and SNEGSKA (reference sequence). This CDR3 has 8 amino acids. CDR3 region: CSAPGQFF. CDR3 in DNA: TGCAGTGCCCCGGGGCAGTTCTTC.

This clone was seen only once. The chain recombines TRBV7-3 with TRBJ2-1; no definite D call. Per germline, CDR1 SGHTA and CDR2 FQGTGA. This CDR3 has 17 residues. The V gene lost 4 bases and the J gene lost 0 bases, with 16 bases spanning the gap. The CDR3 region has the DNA TGTGCCAGCAGCTCGTTTTCAGGCGGTGCCTCCTACAATGAGCAGTTCTTC. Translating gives CASSSFSGGASYNEQFF.

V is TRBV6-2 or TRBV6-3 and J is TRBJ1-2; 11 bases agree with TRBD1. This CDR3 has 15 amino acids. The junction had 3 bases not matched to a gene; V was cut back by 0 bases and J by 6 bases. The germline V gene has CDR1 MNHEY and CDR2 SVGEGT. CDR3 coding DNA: TGTGCCAGCAGTTACTCGCCGGACAGGGGGCATGGCTACACCTTC. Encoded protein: CASSYSPDRGHGYTF.

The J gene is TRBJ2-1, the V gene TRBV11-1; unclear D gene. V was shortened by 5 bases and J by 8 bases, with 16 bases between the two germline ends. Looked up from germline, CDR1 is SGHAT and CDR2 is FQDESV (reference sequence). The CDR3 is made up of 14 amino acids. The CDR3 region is CASSLNTGSHEQFF. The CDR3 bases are TGTGCCAGCAGCCTAAATACCGGGTCCCATGAGCAGTTCTTC.

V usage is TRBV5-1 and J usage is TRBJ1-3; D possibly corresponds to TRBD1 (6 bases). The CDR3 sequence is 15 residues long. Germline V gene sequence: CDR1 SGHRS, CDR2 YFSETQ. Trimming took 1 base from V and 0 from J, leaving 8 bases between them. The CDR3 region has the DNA TGCGCCAGCAGCTTGTCAGGGGACTCTGGAAACACCATATATTTT. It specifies CASSLSGDSGNTIYF.

The CDR3 coding sequence is TGTGCCAGCAGTTTGGCGGGGTGGGAGAATTCACCCCTCCACTTT. Its protein is CASSLAGWENSPLHF. The rearrangement uses TRBV28 and TRBJ1-6; D call uncertain. Germline V gene lookup returns CDR1 MDHEN and CDR2 SYDVKM. The CDR3 runs 15 residues. V was trimmed by 3 bases and J by 7 bases, leaving 13 bases between them.

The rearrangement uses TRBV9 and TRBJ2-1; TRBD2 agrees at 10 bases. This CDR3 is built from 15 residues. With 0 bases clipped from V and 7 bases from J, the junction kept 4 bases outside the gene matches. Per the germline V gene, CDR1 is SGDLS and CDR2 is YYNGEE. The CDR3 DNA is TGTGCCAGCAGCGTAGCTCCTAGCGGGAGAAATGAGCAGTTCTTC. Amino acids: CASSVAPSGRNEQFF.

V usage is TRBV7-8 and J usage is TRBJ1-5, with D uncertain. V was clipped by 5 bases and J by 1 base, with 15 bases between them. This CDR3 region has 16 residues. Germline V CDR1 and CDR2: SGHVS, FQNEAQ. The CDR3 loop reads CASSKRRLLSNQPQHF. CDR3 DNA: TGTGCCAGCAGCAAGAGACGCCTCCTAAGCAATCAGCCCCAGCATTTT.

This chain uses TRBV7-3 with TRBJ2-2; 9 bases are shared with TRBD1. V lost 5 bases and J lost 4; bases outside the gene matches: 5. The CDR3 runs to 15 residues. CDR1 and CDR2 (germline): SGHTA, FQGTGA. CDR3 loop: CASSPTGGSTGELFF. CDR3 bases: TGTGCCAGCAGCCCAACAGGGGGCTCCACCGGGGAGCTGTTTTTT.

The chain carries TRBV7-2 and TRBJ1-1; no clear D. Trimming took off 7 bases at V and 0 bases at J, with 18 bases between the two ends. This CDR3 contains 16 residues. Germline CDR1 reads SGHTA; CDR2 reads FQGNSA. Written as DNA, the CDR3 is TGTGCCAGCACCCAACTCGGGGTAGCGATGAACACTGAAGCTTTCTTT. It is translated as CASTQLGVAMNTEAFF.

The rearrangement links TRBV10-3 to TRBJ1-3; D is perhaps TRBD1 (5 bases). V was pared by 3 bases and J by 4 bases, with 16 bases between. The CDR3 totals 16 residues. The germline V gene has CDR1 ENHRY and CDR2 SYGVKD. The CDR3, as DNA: TGTGCCATCAGTGAAACGATTGGGGGGTCAGGAAACACCATATATTTT. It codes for CAISETIGGSGNTIYF.

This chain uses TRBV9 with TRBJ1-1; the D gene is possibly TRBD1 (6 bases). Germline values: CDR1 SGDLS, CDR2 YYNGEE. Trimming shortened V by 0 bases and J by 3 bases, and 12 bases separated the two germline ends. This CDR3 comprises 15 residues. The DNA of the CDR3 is TGTGCCAGCAGCGTAGTTACAGGGAAACACACTGAAGCTTTCTTT. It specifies CASSVVTGKHTEAFF. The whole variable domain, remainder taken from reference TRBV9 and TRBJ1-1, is DSGVTQTPKHLITATGQRVTLRCSPRSGDLSVYWYQQSLDQGLQFLIQYYNGEERAKGNILERFSAQQFPDLHSELNLSSLELGDSALYFCASSVVTGKHTEAFFGQGTRLTVV.

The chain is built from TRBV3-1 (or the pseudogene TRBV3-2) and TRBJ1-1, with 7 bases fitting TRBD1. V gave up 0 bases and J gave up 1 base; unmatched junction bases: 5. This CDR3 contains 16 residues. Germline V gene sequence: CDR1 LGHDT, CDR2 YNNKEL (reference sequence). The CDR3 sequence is CASSQEGDRPNTEAFF. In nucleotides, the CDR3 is TGTGCCAGCAGCCAAGAAGGGGACAGACCGAACACTGAAGCTTTCTTT.

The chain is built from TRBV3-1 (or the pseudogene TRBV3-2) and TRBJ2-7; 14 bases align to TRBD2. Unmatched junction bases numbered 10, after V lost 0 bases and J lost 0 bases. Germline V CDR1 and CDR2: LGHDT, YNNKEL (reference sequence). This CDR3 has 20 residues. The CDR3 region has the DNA TGTGCCAGCAGCCAAGATCGGGTAGGGACTAGCGGGGGATGCTCCTACGAGCAGTACTTC. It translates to CASSQDRVGTSGGCSYEQYF.

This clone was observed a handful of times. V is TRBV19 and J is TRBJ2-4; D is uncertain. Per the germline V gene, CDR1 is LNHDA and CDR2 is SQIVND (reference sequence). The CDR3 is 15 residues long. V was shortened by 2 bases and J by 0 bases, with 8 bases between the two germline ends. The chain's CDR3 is CASSISPIAKNIQYF. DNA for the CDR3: TGTGCCAGTAGTATATCCCCGATAGCCAAAAACATTCAGTACTTC.

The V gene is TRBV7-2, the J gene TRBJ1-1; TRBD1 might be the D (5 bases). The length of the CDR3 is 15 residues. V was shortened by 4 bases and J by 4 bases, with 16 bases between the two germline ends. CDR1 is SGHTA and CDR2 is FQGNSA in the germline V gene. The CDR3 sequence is CASSSEQVGGTEAFF. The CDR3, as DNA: TGTGCCAGCAGCTCGGAGCAGGTGGGGGGCACTGAAGCTTTCTTT.

CDR3 in amino acids: CASSWGTGGADTEAFF. The DNA of the CDR3 is TGTGCCAGCAGCTGGGGGACAGGGGGCGCTGACACTGAAGCTTTCTTT. The chain is built from TRBV7-9 and TRBJ1-1, with 12 positions matching TRBD1. J lost 3 bases, V lost 4 bases, and 6 bases had no gene match. There are 16 residues in the CDR3. The germline V gene encodes CDR1 SEHNR and CDR2 FQNEAQ (reference sequence).

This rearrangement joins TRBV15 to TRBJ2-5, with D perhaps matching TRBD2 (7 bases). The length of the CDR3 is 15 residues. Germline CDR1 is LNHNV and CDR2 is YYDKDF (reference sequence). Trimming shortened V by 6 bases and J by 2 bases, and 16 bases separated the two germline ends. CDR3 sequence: CATRGGQGGQETQYF. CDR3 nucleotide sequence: TGTGCCACCAGGGGGGGCCAGGGAGGGCAAGAGACCCAGTACTTC.

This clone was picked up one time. The CDR3 is CATSETGTGGTGELFF. The CDR3 region has the DNA TGTGCCACCAGTGAAACCGGGACAGGGGGAACCGGGGAGCTGTTTTTT. V usage is TRBV24-1 and J usage is TRBJ2-2; 11 bases align to TRBD1. This CDR3 contains 16 residues. Losses at the gene ends were 4 bases for V and 5 bases for J; bases not matched to a gene: 5. Germline assignment: CDR1 KGHDR and CDR2 SFDVKD.

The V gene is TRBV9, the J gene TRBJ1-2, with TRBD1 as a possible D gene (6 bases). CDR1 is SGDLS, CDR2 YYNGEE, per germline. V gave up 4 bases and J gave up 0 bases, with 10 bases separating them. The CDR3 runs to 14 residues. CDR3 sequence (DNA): TGTGCCAGCAGCCCAGGGGCTACTAACTATGGCTACACCTTC. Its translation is CASSPGATNYGYTF. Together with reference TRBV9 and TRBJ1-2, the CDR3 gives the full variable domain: DSGVTQTPKHLITATGQRVTLRCSPRSGDLSVYWYQQSLDQGLQFLIQYYNGEERAKGNILERFSAQQFPDLHSELNLSSLELGDSALYFCASSPGATNYGYTFGSGTRLTVV.

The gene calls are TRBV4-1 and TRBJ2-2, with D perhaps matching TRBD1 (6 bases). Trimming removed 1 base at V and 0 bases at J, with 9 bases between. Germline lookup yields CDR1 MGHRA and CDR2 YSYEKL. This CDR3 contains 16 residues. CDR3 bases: TGCGCCAGCAGCCAAGTCCCAGGGGCGAACACCGGGGAGCTGTTTTTT. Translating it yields CASSQVPGANTGELFF.

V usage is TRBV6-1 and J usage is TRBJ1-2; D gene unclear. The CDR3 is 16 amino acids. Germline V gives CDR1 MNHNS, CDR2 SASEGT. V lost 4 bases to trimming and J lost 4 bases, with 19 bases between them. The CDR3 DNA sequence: TGTGCCAGCAGTGGGGGTGTACGGCCACGGGGCTATGGCTACACCTTC. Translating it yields CASSGGVRPRGYGYTF.

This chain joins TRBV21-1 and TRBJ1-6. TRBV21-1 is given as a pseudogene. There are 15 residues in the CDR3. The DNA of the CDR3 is TGTGCCAGCAGCTTCCGCCGCAGCCGGTGTTCTTCCCTCCACTTT. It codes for CASSFRRSRCSSLHF.

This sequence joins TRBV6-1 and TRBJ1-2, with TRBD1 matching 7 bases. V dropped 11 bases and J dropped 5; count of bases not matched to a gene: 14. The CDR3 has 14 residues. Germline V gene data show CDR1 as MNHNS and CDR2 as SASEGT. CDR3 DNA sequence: TGTGCCGGGTCCGGGACAGATTATATGTATGGCTACACCTTC. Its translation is CAGSGTDYMYGYTF.

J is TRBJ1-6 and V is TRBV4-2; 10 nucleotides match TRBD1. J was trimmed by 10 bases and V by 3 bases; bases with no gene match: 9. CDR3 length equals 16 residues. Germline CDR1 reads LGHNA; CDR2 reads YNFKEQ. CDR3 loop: CASSHNTGTGESPLHF. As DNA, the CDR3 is TGTGCCAGCAGCCATAATACCGGGACAGGGGAGTCACCCCTCCACTTT.

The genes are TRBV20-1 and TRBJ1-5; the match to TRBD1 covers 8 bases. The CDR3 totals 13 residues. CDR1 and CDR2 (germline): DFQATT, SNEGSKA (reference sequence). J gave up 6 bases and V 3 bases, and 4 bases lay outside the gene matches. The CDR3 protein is CSASGGQGQPQHF. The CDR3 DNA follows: TGCAGTGCTAGTGGAGGACAGGGTCAGCCCCAGCATTTT.

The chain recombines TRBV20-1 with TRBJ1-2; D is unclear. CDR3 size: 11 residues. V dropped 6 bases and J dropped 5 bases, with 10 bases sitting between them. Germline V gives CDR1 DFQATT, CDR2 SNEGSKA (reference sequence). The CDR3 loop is CSAGSGYGYTF. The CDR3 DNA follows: TGCAGTGCCGGCTCGGGGTATGGCTACACCTTC.